What follows are 3 T cell receptor beta chains derived from one specimen sequenced in a study of cytomegalovirus exposure and HLA in healthy donors. The PCR made use of 60 Vbeta and 13 Jbeta primers. Data came from immunoSEQ multiplex PCR; TCRdb stores just in-frame clones and leaves some out. The sample lists 200,000 to 250,000 clones; about three quarters were seen once. Specimen: PBMCs. The source is a woman in her sixties or seventies in good health and CMV-seropositive.

The chain joins TRBV4-1 to TRBJ2-7; D possibly corresponds to TRBD2 (6 bases). V lost 0 bases and J lost 2, with 8 bases in between. This CDR3 is 14 amino acids long. Germline lookup yields CDR1 MGHRA and CDR2 YSYEKL. CDR3 amino acids: CASSQDLAAYEQYF. Here the CDR3 DNA reads TGCGCCAGCAGCCAAGATTTAGCGGCCTACGAGCAGTACTTC.

The gene calls are TRBV30 and TRBJ2-5; D unresolved. The V end was cut by 3 bases, the J end by 3 bases, with 5 bases between. In germline, CDR1 is GTSNPN, CDR2 SVGIG (reference sequence). CDR3 length: 11 amino acids. The chain's CDR3 is CAWSLEETQYF. CDR3 sequence (DNA): TGTGCCTGGAGCTTAGAAGAGACCCAGTACTTC.

The chain combines TRBV7-3 with TRBJ2-3, with 12 bases that match TRBD2. The CDR3 length is 16 residues. V shed 5 bases and J 5 bases; nucleotides not matched to a gene: 8. Per the germline V gene, CDR1 is SGHTA and CDR2 is FQGTGA. The CDR3 here is CASSPQATSGGDTQYF. The CDR3 DNA is TGTGCCAGCAGCCCGCAAGCGACTAGCGGGGGAGATACGCAGTATTTT.